The T cell receptor (beta chain) described here comes from a study of T cell changes during pregnancy in multiple sclerosis. Germline CDR1 and CDR2: GTSNPN and SVGIG (reference sequence). The ends lost 7 bases at V and 4 bases at J; junction bases unmatched: 9. The CDR3 loop spans 14 amino acids. TCRdb's copy holds only in-frame clones and misses some; the assay was immunoSEQ multiplex PCR. The table shows 78,000 or so clones, with under 95% occurring only once. The chain links TRBV30 to TRBJ1-5; 8 nucleotides agree with TRBD1. The sequences come from peripheral blood, collected before pregnancy. The origin of this receptor is a female donor with multiple sclerosis, enrolled in a pregnancy study. In nucleotides, the CDR3 is TGTGCCTTTGGAGAGGGGACAGGTAATCAGCCCCAGCATTTT. This translates into CAFGEGTGNQPQHF. The full variable domain, in which reference TRBV30 and TRBJ1-5 provide the parts outside the CDR3, is SQTIHQWPATLVQPVGSPLSLECTVEGTSNPNLYWYRQAAGRGLQLLFYSVGIGQISSEVPQNLSASRPQDRQFILSSKKLLLSDSGFYLCAFGEGTGNQPQHFGDGTRLSIL.